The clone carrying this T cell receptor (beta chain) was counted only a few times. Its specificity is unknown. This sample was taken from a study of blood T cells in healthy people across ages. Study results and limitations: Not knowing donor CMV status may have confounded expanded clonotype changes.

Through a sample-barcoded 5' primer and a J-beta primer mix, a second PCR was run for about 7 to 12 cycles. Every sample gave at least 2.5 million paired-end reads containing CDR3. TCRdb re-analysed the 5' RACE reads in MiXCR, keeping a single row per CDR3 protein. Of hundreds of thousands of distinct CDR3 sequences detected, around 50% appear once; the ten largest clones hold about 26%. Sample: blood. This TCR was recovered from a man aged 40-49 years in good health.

The CDR3 DNA follows: TGTGCCATCTCTGCCTCACAGGGGATGGGGACCCAGTACTTC. This gives the protein CAISASQGMGTQYF. The J gene is TRBJ2-5, the V gene TRBV3-1; 7 bases are a match to TRBD1. Germline CDR1 and CDR2: LGHDT and YNNKEL (reference sequence). CDR3 length: 14 amino acids. Trimming removed 10 bases from V and 7 bases from J; junction bases left unmatched: 15.